The rows below give T cell receptor beta chains drawn from one sample of a study of regulatory T cells in long-lasting Graves disease. TCRdb ran MiXCR on the multiplex PCR reads and lists one entry per CDR3 protein. The table has hundreds of thousands of distinct CDR3 sequences, roughly 16% seen once. The sample in question was peripheral blood mononuclear cells (PBMCs), obtained at new diagnosis, from a patient treated with antithyroid drugs. The receptors originated from a female donor with Graves disease. CDR3s include the opening cysteine and the closing phenylalanine or tryptophan. The D gene is left open where the match is weak. The size field is filled for only some rows; it gives once, few, many or a size class.

>many|TRBV7-9|TRBJ2-2|.
TGTGCCAGCAGCTTAGCTGGCACCGGGGAGCTGTTTTTT
CASSLAGTGELFF
>.|TRBV20-1|TRBJ1-5|.
TGCAGTGCTAGAGAAGGGAGGAGTCAGCCCCAGCATTTT
CSAREGRSQPQHF
>few|TRBV27|TRBJ2-1|TRBD2
TGTGCCAGCAGTCCCAGGGCGGGCGGGAGGCCCATCAATGAGCAGTTCTTC
CASSPRAGGRPINEQFF
>many|TRBV6-2/TRBV6-3|TRBJ1-1|.
TGTGCCAGCAGCGTCTCCGGGACACTGAACACTGAAGCTTTCTTT
CASSVSGTLNTEAFF
>many|TRBV30|TRBJ2-1|.
TGTGCCTGGAGTGTACACTCGGGTAGCCCTTACAATGAGCAGTTCTTC
CAWSVHSGSPYNEQFF
>many|TRBV5-1|TRBJ1-2|.
TGCGCCAGCAGCTTGGAAACAGGGATAGCTAACTATGGCTACACCTTC
CASSLETGIANYGYTF
>many|TRBV7-2|TRBJ2-6|.
TGTGCCAGCAGCACTCTAGTGGCGGCCAACGTCCTGACTTTC
CASSTLVAANVLTF
>many|TRBV29-1|TRBJ1-1|.
TGCAGCGTCCTACACACAGCTGAAGCTTTCTTT
CSVLHTAEAFF
>many|TRBV25-1|TRBJ2-5|.
TGTGCCAGCAGTGAATCATGGACAACCTCAGGGACCCAGTACTTC
CASSESWTTSGTQYF
>many|TRBV12-3/TRBV12-4|TRBJ1-5|.
TGTGCCAGCAGTCAGGACCGGAATAGCCATCAGCCCCAGCATTTT
CASSQDRNSHQPQHF
>many|TRBV5-1|TRBJ2-1|TRBD2
TGCGCCAGCAGCTTGGCCCAGGCTAGCGGGGGGACTTACAGCTCCTACAATGAGCAGTTCTTC
CASSLAQASGGTYSSYNEQFF
>many|TRBV4-1|TRBJ2-3|.
TGCGCCAGCAGCCGGTCCGCGGTCGCAGATACGCAGTATTTT
CASSRSAVADTQYF
>many|TRBV12-3/TRBV12-4|TRBJ2-3|.
TGTGCCAGCAGTTTAGTGGGCCGGGATACGCAGTATTTT
CASSLVGRDTQYF
>.|TRBV4-3|TRBJ2-5|TRBD2
TGCGCCAGCAGCCAAGGTGGACTAGCGGGAGGGCCCTACCAAGAGACCCAGTACTTC
CASSQGGLAGGPYQETQYF
>many|TRBV4-1|TRBJ1-1|.
TGCGCCAGCAGCCAAGGAAGGGCCCTGAACACTGAAGCTTTCTTT
CASSQGRALNTEAFF
>many|TRBV7-2|TRBJ1-5|.
TGTGCCAGCAGCTTACCGTTTAATCAGCCCCAGCATTTT
CASSLPFNQPQHF
>many|TRBV7-9|TRBJ2-5|TRBD2
TGTGCCAGCAGCTTGACCTCCTTAGCGGGAGTCCAAGAGACCCAGTACTTC
CASSLTSLAGVQETQYF
>.|TRBV7-2|TRBJ2-3|.
TGTGCCAGCAGCCCTACGGGATCCGATACGCAGTATTTT
CASSPTGSDTQYF
>many|TRBV6-1|TRBJ1-1|.
TGTGCCAGCAGCTCTCAGGACAGAGTAAATGAAGCTTTCTTT
CASSSQDRVNEAFF
>many|TRBV7-2|TRBJ1-1|.
TGTGCCAGCAGCTTATCACCGTACACTGAAGCTTTCTTT
CASSLSPYTEAFF
>many|TRBV20-1|TRBJ2-3|.
TGCAGTGCTAGAGATCATGGCGGCCGAATCCTAGCTGGAGATACGCAGTATTTT
CSARDHGGRILAGDTQYF
>many|TRBV18|TRBJ2-7|.
TGTGCCAGCTCACCTCATGAGCGATACGAGCAGTACTTC
CASSPHERYEQYF
>many|TRBV4-1|TRBJ1-1|.
TGCGCCAGCAGCCGCAGTTTGGCAGGGAACGAAGCTTTCTTT
CASSRSLAGNEAFF
>.|TRBV27|TRBJ2-2|TRBD2
TGTGCCAGCTCGGCGGGAGCGAACACCGGGGAGCTGTTTTTT
CASSAGANTGELFF
>many|TRBV24-1|TRBJ2-1|.
TGTGCCACCAGCCATAATTGCGGTGGTCCGGGACGCAACTCCTACAATGAGCAGTTCTTC
CATSHNCGGPGRNSYNEQFF
>many|TRBV5-8|TRBJ1-2|TRBD1
TGTGCCAGCAGCTTGGGGCCAGGGGGAAACTATGGCTACACCTTC
CASSLGPGGNYGYTF
>few|TRBV28|TRBJ2-6|TRBD1
TGTGCCAGCAGTTCCACAGGGGAAGGCTCTGGGGCCAACGTCCTGACTTTC
CASSSTGEGSGANVLTF
>many|TRBV27|TRBJ1-3|.
TGTGCCAGCAGGCCCAGTCCCGGACAGAGTCCGGGGAACTCTGGAAACACCATATATTTT
CASRPSPGQSPGNSGNTIYF
>once|TRBV7-8|TRBJ2-5|.
TGCGCCAGCAGCCCCCAACAGGAGAGCCAAGAGACCCAGTACTTC
CASSPQQESQETQYF
>many|TRBV11-2|TRBJ2-3|.
TGTGCCAGCAGCTTAGATCAGGAACAAGTTTTT
CASSLDQEQVF
>many|TRBV6-1|TRBJ1-5|.
TGTGCCAGCAGTGAACAGTGTGTGGGTTGCAATCAGCCCCAGCATTTT
CASSEQCVGCNQPQHF
>many|TRBV12-3/TRBV12-4|TRBJ2-3|.
TGTGCCAGCAGTTCAAGCCCGTCGGGGGAGGCAGATACGCAGTATTTT
CASSSSPSGEADTQYF
>many|TRBV7-9|TRBJ2-3|.
TGTGCCAGCAGCCCAGGGCGGCCGGGGGATACGCAGTATTTT
CASSPGRPGDTQYF
>few|TRBV7-2|TRBJ2-7|TRBD2
TGTGCCAGCAGCTTAAGCCTAGCGGGAGGGCATGAGCAGTACTTC
CASSLSLAGGHEQYF
>many|TRBV3-1|TRBJ1-1|.
TGTGCCAGCAGCCAAGTTTTCCGGGGCACTGAAGCTTTCTTT
CASSQVFRGTEAFF
>.|TRBV9|TRBJ2-1|TRBD2
TGTGCCAGCAGCCCTAGCGGGCACTACAATGAGCAGTTCTTC
CASSPSGHYNEQFF
>.|TRBV27|TRBJ2-5|.
TGTGCCAGCGCTGAGAGCGCGTACCAAGAGACCCAGTACTTC
CASAESAYQETQYF